Below, 15 T cell receptor beta chains from the same sample are listed, as sequenced in a study of blood T cell repertoires in COVID-19. Data came from immunoSEQ multiplex PCR; TCRdb stores just in-frame clones and leaves some out. The table includes 70,000 or so clones, approximately 86% detected once. The material sequenced was peripheral blood. These receptors all come from a man aged 35 to 55 with COVID-19, enrolled during active disease.

The CDR3 DNA is TGTGCCACCAGTGCCTACACCGGGGAGCTGTTTTTT. Its translation is CATSAYTGELFF. The V call is TRBV24-1, the J call TRBJ2-2; D is undetermined. CDR3 length equals 12 residues. The germline V and J ends were trimmed by 5 bases and 3 bases, with 3 bases remaining between them. The germline CDR1 and CDR2 sequences are KGHDR and SFDVKD.

The chain combines TRBV11-2 with TRBJ2-3; TRBD2 aligns across 12 bases. This CDR3 comprises 15 residues. J gave up 5 bases and V 6 bases, and 6 bases lay outside the gene matches. Germline CDR1 SGHAT, CDR2 FQNNGV. In nucleotides, the CDR3 is TGTGCCAGCAGTCCCGGACTAGCGGGGAGAGATACGCAGTATTTT. The encoded protein is CASSPGLAGRDTQYF.

This rearrangement joins TRBV2 to TRBJ2-1; 7 bases map to TRBD1. This CDR3 spans 15 amino acids. Germline V gives CDR1 SNHLY, CDR2 FYNNEI. V shed 6 bases, J shed 8 bases, and the junction held 13 bases outside the gene matches. DNA of the CDR3: TGTGCCAGCAGCGCGGACAGGAGCAGTCACGATGAGCAGTTCTTC. Translation: CASSADRSSHDEQFF.

V usage is TRBV4-1 and J usage is TRBJ2-6; a weak D match, TRBD2 (6 bases). Trimming pared 1 base from V and 7 bases from J, leaving 17 bases between. The germline V gene encodes CDR1 MGHRA and CDR2 YSYEKL. The CDR3 loop spans 17 amino acids. The CDR3 protein is CASSQVGGTKGANVLTF. The CDR3 DNA reads TGCGCCAGCAGCCAAGTGGGGGGTACCAAAGGAGCCAACGTCCTGACTTTC.

The chain combines TRBV6-4 with TRBJ1-2, with D perhaps TRBD1 (6 bases). The CDR3 runs 14 residues. Looked up from germline, CDR1 is MRHNA and CDR2 is SNTAGT. The V end lost 0 bases, the J end lost 4 bases, and 9 bases lay between the germline ends. The CDR3 sequence: CASSDSGGSYGYTF. In DNA, the CDR3 is TGTGCCAGCAGTGACTCAGGGGGTTCCTATGGCTACACCTTC.

CDR3 sequence reads: CASSLGQYTGELFF. The CDR3 coding sequence is TGTGCCAGCAGTTTAGGTCAGTACACCGGGGAGCTGTTTTTT. The V and J genes are TRBV27 and TRBJ2-2; no reliable D call. From germline, CDR1 is MNHEY and CDR2 SMNVEV (reference sequence). The CDR3 is 14 amino acids. Trimming took 2 bases from V and 3 from J, leaving 7 bases between them.

The chain joins TRBV19 to TRBJ2-5; a possible D gene is TRBD1 (6 bases). This CDR3 spans 16 amino acids. Trimming left V 3 bases short and J 5 bases short, with 19 bases between. In germline, CDR1 is LNHDA, CDR2 SQIVND (reference sequence). CDR3 region: CASSIRVGQGSETQYF. The CDR3 DNA sequence: TGTGCCAGTAGTATTAGGGTCGGGCAGGGGAGTGAGACCCAGTACTTC.

V is TRBV9 and J is TRBJ2-7; TRBD1 agrees at 9 bases. In germline, CDR1 is SGDLS, CDR2 YYNGEE. The V segment lost 4 bases and the J segment 2 bases; nucleotides outside the gene matches: 10. CDR3 size: 16 residues. The CDR3 loop reads CASSPHSGTGTYEQYF. CDR3 DNA: TGTGCCAGCAGCCCCCATAGTGGGACAGGGACCTACGAGCAGTACTTC.

This clone showed up just a few times. This chain joins TRBV2 and TRBJ1-5, with no clear D. There are 15 residues in the CDR3. V was trimmed by 5 bases and J by 0 bases, leaving 11 bases between them. Germline V gene data show CDR1 as SNHLY and CDR2 as FYNNEI. The CDR3 is CASSRLSPSNQPQHF. As DNA, the CDR3 is TGTGCCAGCAGTCGACTGAGCCCTAGCAATCAGCCCCAGCATTTT.

The rearrangement uses TRBV5-1 and TRBJ2-7, with D possibly TRBD1 on 6 matching bases. Germline V lookup: CDR1 SGHRS, CDR2 YFSETQ. The CDR3 covers 14 residues. Trimming cost V 0 bases and J 5 bases, with 12 bases left between them. CDR3 nucleotide sequence: TGCGCCAGCAGCTTGGGAGGGGGTGTCGACGAGCAGTACTTC. Amino acids: CASSLGGGVDEQYF. Full variable domain (missing parts from reference TRBV5-1 and TRBJ2-7): KAGVTQTPRYLIKTRGQQVTLSCSPISGHRSVSWYQQTPGQGLQFLFEYFSETQRNKGNFPGRFSGRQFSNSRSEMNVSTLELGDSALYLCASSLGGGVDEQYFGPGTRLTVT.

The chain joins TRBV9 to TRBJ2-6; perhaps TRBD1 as D (5 bases). The CDR3 covers 14 residues. V was shortened by 4 bases and J by 3 bases, with 8 bases between the two germline ends. Germline CDR1 is SGDLS and CDR2 is YYNGEE. In nucleotides, the CDR3 is TGTGCCAGCAGCACCAGGGTTGGGGCCAACGTCCTGACTTTC. Translated, it gives CASSTRVGANVLTF.

This chain joins TRBV11-1 and TRBJ2-7, with D possibly TRBD1 on 5 matching bases. V lost 5 bases, J lost 2 bases, and 10 bases lay in between. The germline CDR1 and CDR2 sequences are SGHAT and FQDESV (reference sequence). This CDR3 has 13 amino acids. CDR3 sequence: CASSRPTAYEQYF. CDR3 nucleotide sequence: TGTGCCAGCAGCCGGCCGACAGCCTACGAGCAGTACTTC.

CDR3 DNA sequence: TGTGCCAGCAGCTCCCAGGAGAACACTGAAGCTTTCTTT. Protein product: CASSSQENTEAFF. V usage is TRBV12-3 or TRBV12-4 and J usage is TRBJ1-1; no definite D call. V lost 6 bases, J lost 1 base, and 9 bases lay in between. The CDR3 sequence is 13 residues long.

The CDR3 spells CATLRDSNTGELFF. The CDR3 coding sequence is TGTGCCACCCTTAGGGACTCGAACACCGGGGAGCTGTTTTTT. The genes are TRBV6-5 and TRBJ2-2; D perhaps matches TRBD2 (6 bases). Germline CDR1 and CDR2: MNHEY and SVGAGI. CDR3 length equals 14 residues. V shed 10 bases and J shed 0 bases, with 12 bases lying between them.

The chain employs TRBV19 and TRBJ2-1; tentative D call: TRBD1 (5 bases). Trimming stripped 5 bases from V and 8 bases from J, with 19 bases between. The length of the CDR3 is 15 residues. Germline V CDR1 and CDR2: LNHDA, SQIVND (reference sequence). CDR3 sequence: CASSYGAGLADEQFF. DNA of the CDR3: TGTGCCAGTAGTTATGGGGCAGGGTTGGCCGATGAGCAGTTCTTC. The full variable domain, in which reference TRBV19 and TRBJ2-1 provide the parts outside the CDR3, is DGGITQSPKYLFRKEGQNVTLSCEQNLNHDAMYWYRQDPGQGLRLIYYSQIVNDFQKGDIAEGYSVSREKKESFPLTVTSAQKNPTAFYLCASSYGAGLADEQFFGPGTRLTVL.